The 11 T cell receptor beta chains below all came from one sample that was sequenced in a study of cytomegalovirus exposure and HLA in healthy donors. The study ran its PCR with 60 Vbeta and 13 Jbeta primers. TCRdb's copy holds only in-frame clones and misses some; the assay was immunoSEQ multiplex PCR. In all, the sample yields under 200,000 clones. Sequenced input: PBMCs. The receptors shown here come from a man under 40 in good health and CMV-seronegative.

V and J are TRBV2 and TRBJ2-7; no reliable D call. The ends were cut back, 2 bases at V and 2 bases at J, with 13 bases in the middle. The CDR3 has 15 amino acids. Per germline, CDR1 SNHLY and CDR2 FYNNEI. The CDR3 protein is CASSEQWQRTYEQYF. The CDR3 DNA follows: TGTGCCAGCAGTGAACAATGGCAGAGGACCTACGAGCAGTACTTC.

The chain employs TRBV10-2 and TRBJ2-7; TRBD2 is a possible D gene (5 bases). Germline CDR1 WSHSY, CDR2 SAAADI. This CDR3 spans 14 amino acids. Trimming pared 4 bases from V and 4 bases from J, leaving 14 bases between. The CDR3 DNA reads TGCGCCAGCAGTGCTGTCGGGAATCGGTACGAGCAGTACTTC. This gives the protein CASSAVGNRYEQYF.

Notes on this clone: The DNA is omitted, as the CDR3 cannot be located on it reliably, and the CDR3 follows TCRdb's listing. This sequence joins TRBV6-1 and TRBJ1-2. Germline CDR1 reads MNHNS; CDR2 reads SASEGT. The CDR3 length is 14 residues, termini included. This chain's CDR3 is CASSTSGREEGYTF.

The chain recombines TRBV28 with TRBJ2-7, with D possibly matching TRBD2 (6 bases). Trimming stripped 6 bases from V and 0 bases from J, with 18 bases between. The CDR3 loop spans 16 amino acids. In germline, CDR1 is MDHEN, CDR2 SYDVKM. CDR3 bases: TGTGCCAGCAGCATACAAACTAGCTTCCCCTCCTACGAGCAGTACTTC. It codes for CASSIQTSFPSYEQYF.

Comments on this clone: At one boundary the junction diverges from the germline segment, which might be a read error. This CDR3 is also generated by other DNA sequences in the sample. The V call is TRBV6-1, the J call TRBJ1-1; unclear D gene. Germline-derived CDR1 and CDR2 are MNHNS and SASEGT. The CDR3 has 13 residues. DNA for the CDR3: TGTGCCAGCTCTAGAGAAATGAATACTGAAGCTTTCTTT. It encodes CASSREMNTEAFF.

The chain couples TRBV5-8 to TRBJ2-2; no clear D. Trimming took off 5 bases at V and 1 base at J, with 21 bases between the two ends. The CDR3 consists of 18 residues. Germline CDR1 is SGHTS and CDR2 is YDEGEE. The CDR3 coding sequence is TGTGCCAGCAGTCAAATAGTCGTCATCAGGATGAACACCGGGGAGCTGTTTTTT. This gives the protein CASSQIVVIRMNTGELFF. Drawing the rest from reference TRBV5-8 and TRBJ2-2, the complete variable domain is EAGVTQSPTHLIKTRGQQATLRCSPISGHTSVYWYQQALGLGLQFLLWYDEGEERNRGNFPPRFSGRQFPNYSSELNVNALELEDSALYLCASSQIVVIRMNTGELFFGEGSRLTVL.

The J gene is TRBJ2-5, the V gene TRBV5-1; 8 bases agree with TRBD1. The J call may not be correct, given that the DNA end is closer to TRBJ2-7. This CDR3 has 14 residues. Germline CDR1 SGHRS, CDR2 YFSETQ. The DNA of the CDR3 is TGCGCCAGCAGCTCCTGGACAGGGACCTACGAGCAGTACTTC. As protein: CASSSWTGTYEQYF.

In DNA, the CDR3 is TGTGCCAGCAGCTTAGGGGGAGCTAGCTCCTACAATGAGCAGTTCTTC. Residues: CASSLGGASSYNEQFF. The chain is built from TRBV7-6 and TRBJ2-1, with D maybe TRBD2 (5 bases). Looked up from germline, CDR1 is SGHVS and CDR2 is FNYEAQ. V gave up 1 base and J gave up 0 bases, with 10 bases separating them. This CDR3 has 16 amino acids.

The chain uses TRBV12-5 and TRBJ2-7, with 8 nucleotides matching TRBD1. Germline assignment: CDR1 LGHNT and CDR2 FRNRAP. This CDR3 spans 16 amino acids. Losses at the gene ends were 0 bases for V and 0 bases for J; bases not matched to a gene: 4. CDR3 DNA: TGTGCTAGTGGTTTGGTACTGACAGGGGCCTCCTACGAGCAGTACTTC. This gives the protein CASGLVLTGASYEQYF.

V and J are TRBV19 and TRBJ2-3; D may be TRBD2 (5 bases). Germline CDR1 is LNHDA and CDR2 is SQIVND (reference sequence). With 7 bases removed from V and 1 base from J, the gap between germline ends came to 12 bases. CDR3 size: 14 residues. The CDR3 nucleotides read TGTGCCAGTACCCTTAACGGGGGCACAGATACGCAGTATTTT. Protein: CASTLNGGTDTQYF.

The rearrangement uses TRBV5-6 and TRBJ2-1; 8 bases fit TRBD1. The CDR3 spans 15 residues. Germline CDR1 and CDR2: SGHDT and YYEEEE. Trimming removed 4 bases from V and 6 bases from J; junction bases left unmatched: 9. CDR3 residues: CASSPFQGAINEQFF. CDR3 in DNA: TGTGCCAGCAGCCCCTTCCAGGGGGCGATCAATGAGCAGTTCTTC.